This record concerns one T cell receptor beta chain sequence. The germline gives CDR1 SGHRS, CDR2 YFSETQ. The V gene lost 4 bases and the J gene lost 3 bases, with 15 bases spanning the gap. The CDR3 runs to 15 residues. Once extracted for a subset, genomic DNA was divided evenly among several immunoSEQ plates. The authors sequenced unsorted PBMC DNA on ten immunoSEQ deep assay plates. Produced via immunoSEQ multiplex PCR; TCRdb's table is partial and in-frame only. The table records fewer than 600,000 clones, around 77% of them present only once. This sample was taken from a study of shared clonotypes between healthy human individuals.

The rearrangement joins TRBV5-1 to TRBJ2-3, with D maybe TRBD2 (6 bases). The clonotype comes from a woman aged 40 to 50 in good health. Some clones in this sample may be carry-over from other donors' samples. Sequenced input: PBMCs. CDR3 nucleotide sequence: TGCGCCAGCAGCGGACTATCCAGAGGGACAGATACGCAGTATTTT. Protein sequence: CASSGLSRGTDTQYF.